The 26 T cell receptor beta chains below come from one sample, sequenced in a study of blood T cell repertoires in COVID-19. Assay used: immunoSEQ multiplex PCR; TCRdb lists only in-frame clones, some missing. The data show about 57,000 clones, with less than 80% seen just once and 3.5% held by the top ten. Specimen: peripheral blood. Receptors were obtained from a man aged 60-69 years with acute or convalescent COVID-19.

The chain has TRBV28 and TRBJ2-2; possible D gene TRBD1, 6 bases. The CDR3 contains 15 residues. Trimming took 7 bases from V and 6 from J, leaving 18 bases between them. Germline V gene lookup returns CDR1 MDHEN and CDR2 SYDVKM. This chain's CDR3 is CASNQGLWVSGELFF. CDR3 DNA sequence: TGTGCCAGCAATCAGGGGCTTTGGGTGTCCGGGGAGCTGTTTTTT.

This clone has a handful of counts. The gene calls are TRBV4-3 and TRBJ1-1; D is perhaps TRBD1 (5 bases). Germline V lookup: CDR1 LGHNA, CDR2 YSLEER. The CDR3 spans 17 residues. The V end was cut by 0 bases, the J end by 4 bases, with 18 bases between. Here the CDR3 DNA reads TGCGCCAGCAGCCAAGAATGGGGCGGTGCGTGGTCCACTGAAGCTTTCTTT. Its translation: CASSQEWGGAWSTEAFF.

This chain joins TRBV5-4 and TRBJ2-2; D ambiguous. Germline CDR1 is SGHNT and CDR2 is YYREEE (reference sequence). Trimming pared 0 bases from V and 5 bases from J, leaving 8 bases between. This CDR3 is built from 14 residues. CDR3 amino acids: CASSLGSLTGELFF. CDR3 bases: TGTGCCAGCAGCTTGGGGAGCCTAACCGGGGAGCTGTTTTTT.

This clone was recorded only once. J is TRBJ2-1 and V is TRBV2, with D maybe TRBD2 (6 bases). V was trimmed by 7 bases and J by 6 bases, leaving 13 bases between them. The CDR3 is made up of 13 amino acids. Germline V gene sequence: CDR1 SNHLY, CDR2 FYNNEI. CDR3 amino acids: CASISGLPNEQFF. CDR3 coding DNA: TGTGCCAGCATTTCGGGACTTCCCAATGAGCAGTTCTTC.

The chain is built from TRBV20-1 and TRBJ2-1; TRBD2 might be the D (5 bases). Germline CDR1 reads DFQATT; CDR2 reads SNEGSKA (reference sequence). V was cut by 3 bases and J by 0 bases, with 6 bases left in between. CDR3 size: 13 residues. CDR3 in amino acids: CSASGSSYNEQFF. The CDR3 bases are TGCAGTGCTAGTGGGAGCTCCTACAATGAGCAGTTCTTC.

This clone was picked up one time. V usage is TRBV11-3 and J usage is TRBJ1-1, with 7 bases fitting TRBD1. J was trimmed by 3 bases and V by 1 base; bases with no gene match: 2. This CDR3 is 14 amino acids long. The germline V gene has CDR1 SGHNT and CDR2 YENEEA. In DNA form, the CDR3 reads TGTGCCAGCAGCTTAGGCAGGGGGGACACTGAAGCTTTCTTT. It specifies CASSLGRGDTEAFF.

This chain connects TRBV2 to TRBJ1-2, with D perhaps matching TRBD1 (5 bases). V lost 1 base, J lost 8 bases, and 20 bases lay in between. CDR3 length: 16 residues. Germline CDR1 and CDR2: SNHLY and FYNNEI. The chain's CDR3 is CASSEDLGTPRTGYTF. The CDR3 DNA reads as TGTGCCAGCAGTGAAGACCTCGGGACTCCCAGGACGGGCTACACCTTC.

CDR3 protein: CASSPYRGRNTEAFF. The CDR3 DNA reads TGTGCCAGCTCGCCGTACAGGGGTAGGAACACTGAAGCTTTCTTT. The chain has TRBV18 and TRBJ1-1, with 7 nucleotides matching TRBD1. V was clipped by 6 bases and J by 1 base; unmatched bases: 8. The CDR3 extends over 15 amino acids. CDR1 is KGHSH and CDR2 is LQKENI in the germline V gene.

This clone was counted only a few times. The chain links TRBV6-5 to TRBJ2-7; no clear D gene. V was trimmed by 6 bases and J by 9 bases, leaving 12 bases between them. CDR3 length equals 11 residues. In germline, CDR1 is MNHEY, CDR2 SVGAGI. CDR3 in amino acids: CASRVDLGQYF. The DNA for the CDR3 is TGTGCCAGCAGGGTAGATCTAGGGCAGTACTTC.

In its sample, this clone was seen a few times. The chain is built from TRBV20-1 and TRBJ2-5, with D hard to call. Germline V gene sequence: CDR1 DFQATT, CDR2 SNEGSKA (reference sequence). The CDR3 is 10 residues long. V was cut by 3 bases and J by 5 bases, with 4 bases left in between. The CDR3 region has the DNA TGCAGTGCTAGTGCGGAGACCCAGTACTTC. It translates to CSASAETQYF.

This clone was seen just once. The CDR3 protein is CASSVDYRGLGNTIYF. The CDR3 DNA reads as TGTGCCAGCAGCGTAGATTACAGGGGGCTTGGAAACACCATATATTTT. This chain joins TRBV9 and TRBJ1-3; 9 bases map to TRBD1. This CDR3 spans 16 amino acids. Looked up from germline, CDR1 is SGDLS and CDR2 is YYNGEE. J gave up 3 bases and V 0 bases, and 4 bases lay outside the gene matches.

V and J are TRBV28 and TRBJ1-4; the D gene is possibly TRBD1 (6 bases). This CDR3 is 16 amino acids long. Germline CDR1 reads MDHEN; CDR2 reads SYDVKM. Trimming took 3 bases from V and 1 from J, leaving 12 bases between them. The CDR3 is CASSFLGRGTNEKLFF. CDR3 in DNA: TGTGCCAGCAGTTTTTTGGGCAGGGGAACTAATGAAAAACTGTTTTTT.

The chain uses TRBV10-3 and TRBJ1-2, with 7 nucleotides matching TRBD1. The ends lost 3 bases at V and 1 base at J; junction bases unmatched: 8. Looked up from germline, CDR1 is ENHRY and CDR2 is SYGVKD. This CDR3 is built from 16 residues. CDR3 sequence (DNA): TGTGCCATCAGTGAAGCCGGGGACAGCTTTAACTATGGCTACACCTTC. Translation: CAISEAGDSFNYGYTF.

Comments on this clone: At one end, the junction sequence differs from germline, possibly due to a read error. This chain links TRBV6-6 with TRBJ2-7, with 8 bases matching TRBD1. Germline V lookup: CDR1 MNHNY, CDR2 SVGAGI (reference sequence). The CDR3 runs to 11 residues. CDR3 in amino acids: CASRSQGAEEF. CDR3 sequence (DNA): TGTGCCAGCAGATCCCAGGGGGCAGAAGAATTC.

This clone was counted a few times. The chain links TRBV21-1 to TRBJ2-7; the table's D call TRBD2 went unverified against the DNA. TRBV21-1 is noted as a pseudogene. The CDR3 spans 11 residues. CDR3: CASRSSYEQYF. The CDR3 nucleotides are TGTGCCAGTAGGAGCTCCTACGAGCAGTACTTC.

V and J are TRBV18 and TRBJ1-6, with a tentative D call TRBD1 (5 bases). From germline, CDR1 is KGHSH and CDR2 LQKENI. Trimming removed 5 bases from V and 9 bases from J, with 23 bases in between. The CDR3 is 17 amino acids. This CDR3 is CASSDRAPGLGGSPLHF. The CDR3 DNA reads as TGTGCCAGCTCAGACCGGGCCCCAGGGTTGGGGGGTTCACCCCTCCACTTT.

This clone was detected a few times. This rearrangement joins TRBV7-9 to TRBJ1-2; the D gene is possibly TRBD1 (5 bases). Trimming removed 5 bases from V and 7 bases from J, with 14 bases in between. In germline, CDR1 is SEHNR, CDR2 FQNEAQ (reference sequence). The CDR3 spans 13 residues. CDR3 protein: CASSPQGNAGYTF. In DNA form, the CDR3 reads TGTGCCAGCAGCCCCCAGGGAAATGCTGGCTACACCTTC.

The chain joins TRBV12-3 or TRBV12-4 to TRBJ2-2; D perhaps matches TRBD1 (5 bases). V was shortened by 6 bases and J by 6 bases, with 8 bases between the two germline ends. This CDR3 spans 12 amino acids. The CDR3 nucleotides are TGTGCCAGCAGCTCAGGGTCCGGGGAGCTGTTTTTT. Translating gives CASSSGSGELFF.

This clone was observed a handful of times. The V and J genes are TRBV9 and TRBJ2-7; no firm D call. The CDR3 runs to 14 residues. Looked up from germline, CDR1 is SGDLS and CDR2 is YYNGEE. Between the trimmed V and J ends, which lost 2 bases and 2 bases, there was a span of 11 bases. The CDR3 DNA sequence: TGTGCCAGCAGCGTTGACCTAGGAACCTACGAGCAGTACTTC. This gives the protein CASSVDLGTYEQYF.

By frequency in the sample, this clone is medium-sized. This chain joins TRBV9 and TRBJ1-2, with 9 bases aligning to TRBD1. Trimming removed 3 bases from V and 7 bases from J; junction bases left unmatched: 10. Germline lookup yields CDR1 SGDLS and CDR2 YYNGEE. The CDR3 runs 15 residues. The CDR3 bases are TGTGCCAGCAGCGGCTCCGGGACAGGGCATCTTGGCTACACCTTC. Encoded protein: CASSGSGTGHLGYTF.

Written as DNA, the CDR3 is TGCGCCAGCAGCCAAGAACGGGGGTACACCGGGGAGCTGTTTTTT. This sequence encodes CASSQERGYTGELFF. The rearrangement links TRBV4-1 to TRBJ2-2, with D possibly matching TRBD2 (6 bases). The CDR3 runs to 15 residues. Trimming removed 0 bases from V and 3 bases from J, with 8 bases in between. CDR1 and CDR2 from the germline V gene are MGHRA and YSYEKL.

The V gene is TRBV7-3, the J gene TRBJ2-7, with D tentatively TRBD2 (6 bases). In germline, CDR1 is SGHTA, CDR2 FQGTGA. The CDR3 covers 13 residues. Trimming shortened V by 8 bases and J by 5 bases, and 16 bases separated the two germline ends. CDR3 DNA sequence: TGTGCCAGCGCGGACTATAATCTTGACGAGCAGTACTTC. This encodes CASADYNLDEQYF.

The chain couples TRBV11-2 to TRBJ2-2, with TRBD2 identical over 10 bases. Losses at the gene ends were 1 base for V and 3 bases for J; bases not matched to a gene: 11. Germline CDR1 is SGHAT and CDR2 is FQNNGV. This CDR3 contains 19 residues. The CDR3 reads CASSLVGLVLAGDTGELFF. DNA for the CDR3: TGTGCCAGCAGCTTAGTCGGACTAGTGCTAGCGGGAGACACCGGGGAGCTGTTTTTT.

The chain links TRBV12-3 or TRBV12-4 to TRBJ2-5; D uncertain. V shed 6 bases and J shed 4 bases, with 6 bases lying between them. CDR3 size: 11 residues. For the CDR3, the DNA is TGTGCCAGCAGCCTAGGAGAGACCCAGTACTTC. Protein product: CASSLGETQYF.

This clone has just one count. The chain joins TRBV24-1 to TRBJ1-2; a weak D match, TRBD1 (5 bases). The V and J ends lost 3 bases and 5 bases respectively, with 18 bases between them. In germline, CDR1 is KGHDR, CDR2 SFDVKD. The CDR3 has 16 residues. The CDR3 region is CATSDPREGPFYGYTF. CDR3 coding DNA: TGTGCCACCAGTGATCCCAGGGAGGGTCCCTTTTATGGCTACACCTTC.

This rearrangement joins TRBV18 to TRBJ1-1, with TRBD1 identical over 7 bases. V shed 4 bases, J shed 1 base, and the junction held 3 bases outside the gene matches. The CDR3 has 14 residues. The germline V gene encodes CDR1 KGHSH and CDR2 LQKENI. CDR3 bases: TGTGCCAGCTCACGCGACAGGGAGAACACTGAAGCTTTCTTT. Its translation is CASSRDRENTEAFF.